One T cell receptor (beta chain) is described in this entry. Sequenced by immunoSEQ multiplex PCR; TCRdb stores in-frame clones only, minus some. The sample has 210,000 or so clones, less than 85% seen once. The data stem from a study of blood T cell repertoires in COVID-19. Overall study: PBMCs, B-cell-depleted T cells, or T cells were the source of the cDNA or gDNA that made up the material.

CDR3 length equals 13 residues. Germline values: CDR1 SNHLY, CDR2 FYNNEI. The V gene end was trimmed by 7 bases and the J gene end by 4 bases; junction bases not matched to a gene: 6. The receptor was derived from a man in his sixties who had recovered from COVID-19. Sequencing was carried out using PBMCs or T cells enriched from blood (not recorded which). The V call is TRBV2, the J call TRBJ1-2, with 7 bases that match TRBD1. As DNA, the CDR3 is TGTGCCAGCATCCGGGACAGTGCCTATGGCTACACCTTC. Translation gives CASIRDSAYGYTF.